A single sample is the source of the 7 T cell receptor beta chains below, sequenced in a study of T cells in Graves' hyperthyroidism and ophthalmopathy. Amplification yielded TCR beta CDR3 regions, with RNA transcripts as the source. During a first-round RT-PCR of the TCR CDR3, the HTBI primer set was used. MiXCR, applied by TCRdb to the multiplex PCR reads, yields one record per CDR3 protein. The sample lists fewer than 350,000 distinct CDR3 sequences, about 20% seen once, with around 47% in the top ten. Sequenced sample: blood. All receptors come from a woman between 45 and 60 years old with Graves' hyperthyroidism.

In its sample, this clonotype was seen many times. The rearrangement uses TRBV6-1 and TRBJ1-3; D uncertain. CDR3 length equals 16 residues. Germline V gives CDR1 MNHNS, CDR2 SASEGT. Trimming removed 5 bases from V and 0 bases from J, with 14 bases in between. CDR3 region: CASSPYLSSSGNTIYF. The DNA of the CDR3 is TGTGCCAGCAGTCCCTACCTGTCGAGCTCTGGAAACACCATATATTTT.

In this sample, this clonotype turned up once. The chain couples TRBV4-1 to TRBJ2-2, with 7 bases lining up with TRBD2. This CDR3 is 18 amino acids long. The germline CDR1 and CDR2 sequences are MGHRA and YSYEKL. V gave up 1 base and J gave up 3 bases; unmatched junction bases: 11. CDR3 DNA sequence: TGCGCCAGCAGCCAAGGCTTGTCCGGGACTACATACACCGGGGAGCTGTTTTTT. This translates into CASSQGLSGTTYTGELFF.

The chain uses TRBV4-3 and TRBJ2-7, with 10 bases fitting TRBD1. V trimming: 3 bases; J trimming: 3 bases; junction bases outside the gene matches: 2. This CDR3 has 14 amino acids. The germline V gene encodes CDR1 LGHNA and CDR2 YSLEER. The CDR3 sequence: CASSQDRGIYEQYF. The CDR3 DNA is TGCGCCAGCAGCCAGGACAGGGGGATCTACGAGCAGTACTTC.

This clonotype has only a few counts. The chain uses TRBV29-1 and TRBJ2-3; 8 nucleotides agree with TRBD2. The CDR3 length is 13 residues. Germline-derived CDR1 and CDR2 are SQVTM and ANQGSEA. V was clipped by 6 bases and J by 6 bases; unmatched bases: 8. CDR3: CSVGRVMRDTQYF. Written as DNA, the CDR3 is TGCAGCGTCGGGAGGGTTATGAGGGATACGCAGTATTTT.

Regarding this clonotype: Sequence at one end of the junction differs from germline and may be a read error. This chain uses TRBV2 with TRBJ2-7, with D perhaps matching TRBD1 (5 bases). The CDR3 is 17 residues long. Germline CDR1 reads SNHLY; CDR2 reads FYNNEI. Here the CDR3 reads CASSVPLQGPLSYEQHF. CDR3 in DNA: TGTGCCAGCAGTGTCCCCCTCCAGGGTCCCCTCTCCTACGAGCAGCACTTC.

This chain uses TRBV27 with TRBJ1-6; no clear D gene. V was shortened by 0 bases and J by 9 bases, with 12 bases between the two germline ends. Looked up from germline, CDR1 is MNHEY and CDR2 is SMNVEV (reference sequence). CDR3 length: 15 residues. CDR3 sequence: CASSLSGNLVSPLHF. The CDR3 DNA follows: TGTGCCAGCAGTTTATCGGGGAATTTGGTTTCACCCCTCCACTTT.

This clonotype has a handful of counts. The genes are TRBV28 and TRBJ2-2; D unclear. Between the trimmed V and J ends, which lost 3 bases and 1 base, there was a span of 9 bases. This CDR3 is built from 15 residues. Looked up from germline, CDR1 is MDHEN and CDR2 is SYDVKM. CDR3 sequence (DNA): TGTGCCAGCAGTTTTGGGTTGAAGAACACCGGGGAGCTGTTTTTT. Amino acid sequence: CASSFGLKNTGELFF.